Described below is a single TCR beta chain sequence and its context. The antigen is unknown. This specimen comes from a study of Tregs in tolerant kidney transplant recipients. Whole-study findings and limits: Antigen-driven expansion was suggested because donor-specific Tregs expanded more than all Tregs in tolerant patients. This study did not directly address biological reproducibility.

TCRdb's copy holds only in-frame clones and misses some; the assay was immunoSEQ multiplex PCR. The sample carries around 77,000 clones, 95% to 98% recorded once. Germline-derived CDR1 and CDR2 are SGHTA and FQGTGA. This CDR3 comprises 14 residues. Trimming took 8 bases from V and 2 from J, leaving 12 bases between them. The receptor comes from a human donor who received a combined kidney and bone marrow transplant. The sample consisted of CD4+ T cells from blood, taken before the transplant. The chain combines TRBV7-3 with TRBJ2-2; maybe TRBD2 (5 bases). Here the CDR3 DNA reads TGTGCCAGCGGCAGGACTTTTAACACCGGGGAGCTGTTTTTT. It translates to CASGRTFNTGELFF. Looking up the rest from reference TRBV7-3 and TRBJ2-2 gives the full variable domain: GAGVSQTPSNKVTEKGKYVELRCDPISGHTALYWYRQSLGQGPEFLIYFQGTGAADDSGLPNDRFFAVRPEGSVSTLKIQRTERGDSAVYLCASGRTFNTGELFFGEGSRLTVL.